This TCR beta chain was observed in a study of T cell changes during pregnancy in multiple sclerosis. Some clones are missing from TCRdb's copy, which holds only in-frame ones; the method was immunoSEQ multiplex PCR. The sample has 45,000 or so clones, around nine tenths seen once. Sequenced material: CD8+ T cells from peripheral blood mononuclear cells, taken after pregnancy. The source of this sequence is a female donor in good health, enrolled as a control in a pregnancy study.

CDR3 sequence (DNA): TGTGCCAGCAGTGCCAGCGGGGGTGGAGATGAGCAGTTCTTC. Encoded protein: CASSASGGGDEQFF. The chain is built from TRBV6-4 and TRBJ2-1; 8 nucleotides align to TRBD2. In germline, CDR1 is MRHNA, CDR2 SNTAGT. V was clipped by 4 bases and J by 8 bases; unmatched bases: 7. The CDR3 has 14 residues.